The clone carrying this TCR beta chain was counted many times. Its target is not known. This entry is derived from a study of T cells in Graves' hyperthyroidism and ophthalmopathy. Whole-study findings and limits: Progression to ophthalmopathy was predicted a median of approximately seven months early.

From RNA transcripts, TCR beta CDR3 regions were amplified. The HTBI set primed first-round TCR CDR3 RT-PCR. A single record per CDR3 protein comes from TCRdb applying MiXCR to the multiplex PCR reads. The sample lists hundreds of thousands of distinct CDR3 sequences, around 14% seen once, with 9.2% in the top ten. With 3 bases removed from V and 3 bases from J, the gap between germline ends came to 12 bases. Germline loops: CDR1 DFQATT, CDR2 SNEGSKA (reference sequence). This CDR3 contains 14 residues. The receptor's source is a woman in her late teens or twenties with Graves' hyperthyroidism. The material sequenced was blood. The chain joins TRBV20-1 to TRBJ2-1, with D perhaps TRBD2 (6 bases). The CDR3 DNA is TGCAGTGCTAGGCTAGCGCGCCACTACAATGAGCAGTTCTTC. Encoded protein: CSARLARHYNEQFF.